This T cell receptor beta chain emerged from a study of control samples from healthy donors and cancer patients. Germline lookup yields CDR1 LNHDA and CDR2 SQIVND (reference sequence). V lost 4 bases to trimming and J lost 1 base; unmatched junction nucleotides: 6. This CDR3 comprises 15 residues. Produced via immunoSEQ multiplex PCR; TCRdb's table is partial and in-frame only. The sample includes around 250,000 clones, roughly four fifths of them seen just once. This chain links TRBV19 with TRBJ2-5; 7 nucleotides match TRBD1. Sequenced input: PBMCs. This receptor was obtained from a woman in her sixties or seventies with lung cancer. CDR3 in amino acids: CASSRGTAFQETQYF. DNA for the CDR3: TGTGCCAGTAGTAGGGGGACAGCGTTCCAAGAGACCCAGTACTTC.